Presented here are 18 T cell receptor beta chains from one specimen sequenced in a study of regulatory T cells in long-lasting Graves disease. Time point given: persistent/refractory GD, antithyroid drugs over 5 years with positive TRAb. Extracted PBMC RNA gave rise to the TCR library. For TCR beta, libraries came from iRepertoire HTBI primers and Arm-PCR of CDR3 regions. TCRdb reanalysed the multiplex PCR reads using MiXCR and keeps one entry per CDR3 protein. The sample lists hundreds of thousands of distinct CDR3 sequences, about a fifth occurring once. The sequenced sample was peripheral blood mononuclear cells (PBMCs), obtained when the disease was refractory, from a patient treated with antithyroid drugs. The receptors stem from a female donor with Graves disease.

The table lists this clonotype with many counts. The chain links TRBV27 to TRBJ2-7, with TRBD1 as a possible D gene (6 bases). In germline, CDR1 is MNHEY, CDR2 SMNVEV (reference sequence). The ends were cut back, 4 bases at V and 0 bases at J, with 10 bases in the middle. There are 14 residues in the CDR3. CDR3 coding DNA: TGTGCCAGCAGTTACAGGGACATCTCCTACGAGCAGTACTTC. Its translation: CASSYRDISYEQYF.

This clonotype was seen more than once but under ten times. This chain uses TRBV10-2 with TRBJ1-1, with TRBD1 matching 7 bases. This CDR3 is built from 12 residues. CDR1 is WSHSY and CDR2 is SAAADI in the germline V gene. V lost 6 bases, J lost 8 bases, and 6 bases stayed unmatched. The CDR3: CASRTLDREAFF. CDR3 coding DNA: TGCGCCAGCAGGACTCTGGACAGGGAAGCTTTCTTT.

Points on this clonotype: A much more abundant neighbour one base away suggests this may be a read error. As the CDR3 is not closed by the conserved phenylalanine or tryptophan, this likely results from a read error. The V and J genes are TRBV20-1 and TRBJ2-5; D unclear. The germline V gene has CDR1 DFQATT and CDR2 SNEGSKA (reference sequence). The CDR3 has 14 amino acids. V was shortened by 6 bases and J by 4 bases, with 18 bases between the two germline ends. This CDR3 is CSAPAPTTPETQYL. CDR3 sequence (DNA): TGCAGTGCCCCGGCCCCGACAACCCCAGAGACCCAGTACCTC.

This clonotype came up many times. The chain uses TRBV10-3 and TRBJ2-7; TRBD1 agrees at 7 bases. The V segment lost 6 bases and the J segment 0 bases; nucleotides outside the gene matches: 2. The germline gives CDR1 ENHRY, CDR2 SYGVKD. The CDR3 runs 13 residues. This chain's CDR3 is CAIRWDSSYEQYF. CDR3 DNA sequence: TGTGCCATCAGGTGGGACAGCTCCTACGAGCAGTACTTC.

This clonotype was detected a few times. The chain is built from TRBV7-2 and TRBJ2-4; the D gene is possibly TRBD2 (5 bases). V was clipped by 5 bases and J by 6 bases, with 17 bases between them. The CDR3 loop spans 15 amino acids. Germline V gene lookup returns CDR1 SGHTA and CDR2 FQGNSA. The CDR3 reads CASSLTGGSGNIQYF. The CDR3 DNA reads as TGTGCCAGCAGCCTGACTGGCGGGTCTGGAAACATTCAGTACTTC.

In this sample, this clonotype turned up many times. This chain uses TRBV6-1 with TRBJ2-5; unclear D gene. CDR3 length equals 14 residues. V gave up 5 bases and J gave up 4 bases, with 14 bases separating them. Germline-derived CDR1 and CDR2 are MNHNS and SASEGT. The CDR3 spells CASSIANQGETQYF. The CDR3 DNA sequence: TGTGCCAGCAGTATTGCGAACCAAGGAGAGACCCAGTACTTC.

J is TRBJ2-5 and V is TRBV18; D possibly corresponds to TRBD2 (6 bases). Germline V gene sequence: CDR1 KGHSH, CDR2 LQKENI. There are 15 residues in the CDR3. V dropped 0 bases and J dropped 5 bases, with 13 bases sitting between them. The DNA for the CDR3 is TGTGCCAGCTCACCACCTACTAGCCCTTATGAGACCCAGTACTTC. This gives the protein CASSPPTSPYETQYF.

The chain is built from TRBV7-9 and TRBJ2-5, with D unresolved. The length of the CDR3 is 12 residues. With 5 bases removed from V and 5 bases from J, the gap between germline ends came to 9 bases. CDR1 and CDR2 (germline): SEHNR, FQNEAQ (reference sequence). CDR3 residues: CASSPLLETQYF. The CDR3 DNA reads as TGTGCCAGCAGCCCCCTTCTGGAGACCCAGTACTTC.

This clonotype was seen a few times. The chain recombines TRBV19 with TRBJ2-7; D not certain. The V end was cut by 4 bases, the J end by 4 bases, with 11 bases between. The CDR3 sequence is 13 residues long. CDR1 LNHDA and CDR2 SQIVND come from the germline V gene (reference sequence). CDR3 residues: CASSTTDGYEQYF. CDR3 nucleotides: TGTGCCAGTAGTACGACGGACGGATACGAGCAGTACTTC.

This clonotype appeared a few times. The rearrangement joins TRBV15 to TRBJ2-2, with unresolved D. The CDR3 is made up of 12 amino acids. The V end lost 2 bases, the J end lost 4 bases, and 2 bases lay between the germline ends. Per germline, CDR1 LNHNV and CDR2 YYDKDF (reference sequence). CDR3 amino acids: CATSRITGELFF. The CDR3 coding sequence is TGTGCCACCAGCAGAATCACCGGGGAGCTGTTTTTT.

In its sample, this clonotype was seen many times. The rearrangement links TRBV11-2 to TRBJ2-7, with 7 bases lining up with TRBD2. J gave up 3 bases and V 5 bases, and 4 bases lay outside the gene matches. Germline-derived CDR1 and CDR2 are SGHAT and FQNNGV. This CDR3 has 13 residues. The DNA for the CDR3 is TGTGCCAGCAGCCGGGGGGAGTTCTACGAGCAGTACTTC. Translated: CASSRGEFYEQYF. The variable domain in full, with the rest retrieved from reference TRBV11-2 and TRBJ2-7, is EAGVAQSPRYKIIEKRQSVAFWCNPISGHATLYWYQQILGQGPKLLIQFQNNGVVDDSQLPKDRFSAERLKGVDSTLKIQPAKLEDSAVYLCASSRGEFYEQYFGPGTRLTVT.

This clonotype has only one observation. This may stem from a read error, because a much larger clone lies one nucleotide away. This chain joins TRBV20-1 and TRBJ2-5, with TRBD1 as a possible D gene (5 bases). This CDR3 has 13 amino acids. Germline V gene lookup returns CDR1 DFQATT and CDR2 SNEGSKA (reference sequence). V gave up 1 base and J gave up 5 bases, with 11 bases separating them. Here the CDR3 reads CSARVSGAETQYF. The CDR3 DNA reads TGCAGTGCTAGAGTCAGTGGGGCTGAGACCCAGTACTTC.

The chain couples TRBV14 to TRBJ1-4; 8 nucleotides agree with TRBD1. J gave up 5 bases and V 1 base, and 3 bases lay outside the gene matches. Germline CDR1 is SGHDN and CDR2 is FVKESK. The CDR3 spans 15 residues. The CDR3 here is CASSQGDRPNEKLFF. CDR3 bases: TGTGCCAGCAGCCAAGGGGACAGGCCAAATGAAAAACTGTTTTTT.

CDR3 bases: TGTGCCAGCAGTCCAGTTCGGACAGGGACTATGGAGACCCAGTACTTC. Translated: CASSPVRTGTMETQYF. The chain recombines TRBV27 with TRBJ2-5; possibly TRBD1 for D (8 bases). CDR3 size: 16 residues. V was cut by 5 bases and J by 5 bases, with 21 bases left in between. Per germline, CDR1 MNHEY and CDR2 SMNVEV (reference sequence).

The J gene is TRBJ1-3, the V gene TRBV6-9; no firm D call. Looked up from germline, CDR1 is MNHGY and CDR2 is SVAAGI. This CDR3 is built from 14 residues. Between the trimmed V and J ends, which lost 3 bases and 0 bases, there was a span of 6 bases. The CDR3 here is CASSYLNSGNTIYF. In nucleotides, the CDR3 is TGTGCCAGCAGTTACTTAAACTCTGGAAACACCATATATTTT.

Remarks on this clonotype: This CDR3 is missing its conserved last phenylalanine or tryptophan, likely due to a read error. CDR3 in amino acids: CASSLGSLEAFY. The CDR3 DNA reads TGTGCCAGCAGCTTAGGTTCCTTAGAAGCTTTCTAT. This chain joins TRBV7-3 and TRBJ1-1, with no clear D. The CDR3 spans 12 residues. Germline V gene data show CDR1 as SGHTA and CDR2 as FQGTGA. V lost 2 bases and J 8 bases, leaving 9 bases between the germline ends.

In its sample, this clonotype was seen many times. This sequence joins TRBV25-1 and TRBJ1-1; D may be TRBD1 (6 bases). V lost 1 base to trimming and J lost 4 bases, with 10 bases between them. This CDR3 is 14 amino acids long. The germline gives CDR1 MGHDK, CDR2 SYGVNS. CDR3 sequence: CASSEFGGPTEAFF. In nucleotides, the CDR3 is TGTGCCAGCAGTGAATTTGGGGGCCCCACTGAAGCTTTCTTT.

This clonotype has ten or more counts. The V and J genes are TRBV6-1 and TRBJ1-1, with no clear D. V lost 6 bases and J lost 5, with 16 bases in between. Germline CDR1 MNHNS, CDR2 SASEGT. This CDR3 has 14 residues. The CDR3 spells CASRYYLGKTEAFF. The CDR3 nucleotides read TGTGCCAGCAGATATTATCTCGGAAAAACTGAAGCTTTCTTT.